Below, 11 T cell receptor beta chains from the same sample are listed, as sequenced in a study of blood T cell repertoires in COVID-19. Produced via immunoSEQ multiplex PCR; TCRdb's table is partial and in-frame only. The sample shows about 190,000 clones, around 89% of them seen only once. Sequenced sample: peripheral blood. These receptors were obtained from a man aged 45 to 65 with acute or convalescent COVID-19.

The rearrangement links TRBV24-1 to TRBJ2-2; 7 bases are shared with TRBD1. The CDR3 runs to 14 residues. Germline loops: CDR1 KGHDR, CDR2 SFDVKD. The J segment lost 2 bases and the V segment lost 9 bases, leaving 5 bases of the junction unmatched. This chain's CDR3 is CATRRDSNTGELFF. The CDR3 region has the DNA TGTGCCACCCGCCGGGACAGTAACACCGGGGAGCTGTTTTTT.

The rearrangement links TRBV28 to TRBJ2-3; D gene unclear. Germline lookup yields CDR1 MDHEN and CDR2 SYDVKM. CDR3 length: 12 amino acids. V dropped 1 base and J dropped 3 bases, with 2 bases sitting between them. The DNA of the CDR3 is TGTGCCAGCAGTTTATCAACAGATACGCAGTATTTT. Encoded protein: CASSLSTDTQYF.

The rearrangement uses TRBV6-6 and TRBJ2-2; 13 bases map to TRBD2. From germline, CDR1 is MNHNY and CDR2 SVGAGI (reference sequence). This CDR3 comprises 18 residues. Unmatched junction bases numbered 10, after V lost 5 bases and J lost 4 bases. The CDR3 DNA follows: TGTGCCAGCAGTCCCGGGACTAGCGGGACTAGGGGCACCGGGGAGCTGTTTTTT. This translates into CASSPGTSGTRGTGELFF.

The chain combines TRBV27 with TRBJ2-1; 7 nucleotides align to TRBD2. Germline CDR1 is MNHEY and CDR2 is SMNVEV (reference sequence). The CDR3 totals 15 residues. Trimming removed 7 bases from V and 6 bases from J; junction bases left unmatched: 12. CDR3 DNA sequence: TGTGCCAGCACGTCTCCTTCTAGCGGAAGCAATGAGCAGTTCTTC. Encoded protein: CASTSPSSGSNEQFF.

The chain has TRBV5-5 and TRBJ2-1; 8 bases line up with TRBD2. V lost 5 bases, J lost 6 bases, and 10 bases stayed unmatched. The CDR3 runs 15 residues. CDR1 and CDR2 from the germline V gene are SGHKS and YYEKEE (reference sequence). The CDR3 region is CASSLGGTSRNEQFF. Written as DNA, the CDR3 is TGTGCCAGCAGTTTAGGTGGGACTAGTCGCAATGAGCAGTTCTTC.

The chain couples TRBV7-9 to TRBJ2-1, with D possibly TRBD2 on 6 matching bases. The CDR3 length is 14 residues. V lost 4 bases, J lost 5 bases, and 12 bases lay in between. Germline V gives CDR1 SEHNR, CDR2 FQNEAQ (reference sequence). For the CDR3, the DNA is TGTGCCAGCAGCTGGTACCGGGAGAACAATGAGCAGTTCTTC. Translated, it gives CASSWYRENNEQFF.

The chain couples TRBV2 to TRBJ2-1; TRBD2 matches at 12 bases. CDR3 length: 14 residues. The J segment lost 7 bases and the V segment lost 6 bases, leaving 4 bases of the junction unmatched. Germline V lookup: CDR1 SNHLY, CDR2 FYNNEI. This CDR3 reads CASSRTSGANEQFF. In nucleotides, the CDR3 is TGTGCCAGCAGCAGGACTAGCGGGGCTAATGAGCAGTTCTTC.

This clone was observed a single time. CDR3 bases: TGTGCTAGTGGTTTGGGAGGGTCCTACAATGAGCAGTTCTTC. Its protein product is CASGLGGSYNEQFF. The chain links TRBV12-5 to TRBJ2-1; D is perhaps TRBD2 (5 bases). The V and J ends lost 1 base and 1 base respectively, with 5 bases between them. CDR1 LGHNT and CDR2 FRNRAP come from the germline V gene. The CDR3 consists of 14 residues.

The chain is built from TRBV14 and TRBJ2-3; unclear D gene. The CDR3 extends over 17 amino acids. V was pared by 0 bases and J by 1 base, with 14 bases between. Germline values: CDR1 SGHDN, CDR2 FVKESK. This CDR3 reads CASSQDLSRWGTDTQYF. DNA of the CDR3: TGTGCCAGCAGCCAAGATTTATCGAGGTGGGGCACAGATACGCAGTATTTT.

The V call is TRBV2, the J call TRBJ2-5, with a tentative D call TRBD1 (5 bases). V lost 10 bases and J lost 5, with 14 bases in between. The germline CDR1 and CDR2 sequences are SNHLY and FYNNEI. This CDR3 has 12 amino acids. CDR3: CATKDTGETQYF. The CDR3 bases are TGTGCCACGAAGGACACTGGGGAGACCCAGTACTTC.

V and J are TRBV6-5 and TRBJ2-3; TRBD2 matches 9 bases. Germline values: CDR1 MNHEY, CDR2 SVGAGI. The CDR3 has 14 residues. The trim removed 6 bases at V and 4 bases at J, leaving 5 bases unmatched. CDR3 loop: CASSDAGGPDTQYF. DNA for the CDR3: TGTGCCAGCAGCGACGCGGGGGGGCCAGATACGCAGTATTTT.